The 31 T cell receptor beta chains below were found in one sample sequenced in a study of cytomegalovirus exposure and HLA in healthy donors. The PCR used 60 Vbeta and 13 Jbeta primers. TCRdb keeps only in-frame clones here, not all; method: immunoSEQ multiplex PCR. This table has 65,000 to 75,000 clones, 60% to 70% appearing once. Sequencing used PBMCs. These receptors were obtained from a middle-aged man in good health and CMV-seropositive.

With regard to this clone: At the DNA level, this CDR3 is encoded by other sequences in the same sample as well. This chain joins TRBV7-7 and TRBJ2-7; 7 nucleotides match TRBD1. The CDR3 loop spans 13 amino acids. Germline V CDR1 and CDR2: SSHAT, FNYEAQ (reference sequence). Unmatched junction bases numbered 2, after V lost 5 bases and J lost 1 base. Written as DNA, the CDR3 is TGTGCCAGCAGCCAACAGGGGTCCTACGAGCAGTACTTC. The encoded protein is CASSQQGSYEQYF.

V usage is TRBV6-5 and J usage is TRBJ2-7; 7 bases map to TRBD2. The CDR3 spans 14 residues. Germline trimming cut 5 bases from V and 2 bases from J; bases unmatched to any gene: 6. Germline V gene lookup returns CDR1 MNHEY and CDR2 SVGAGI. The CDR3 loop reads CASSLLAAPYEQYF. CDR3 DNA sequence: TGTGCCAGCAGTCTTCTAGCGGCACCCTACGAGCAGTACTTC.

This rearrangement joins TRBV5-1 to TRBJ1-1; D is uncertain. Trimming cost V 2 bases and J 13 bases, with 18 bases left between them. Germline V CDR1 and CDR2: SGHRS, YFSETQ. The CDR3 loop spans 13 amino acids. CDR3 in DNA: TGCGCCAGCAGCTTAAACAACGGGGTGGTAGGTTTCTTT. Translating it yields CASSLNNGVVGFF.

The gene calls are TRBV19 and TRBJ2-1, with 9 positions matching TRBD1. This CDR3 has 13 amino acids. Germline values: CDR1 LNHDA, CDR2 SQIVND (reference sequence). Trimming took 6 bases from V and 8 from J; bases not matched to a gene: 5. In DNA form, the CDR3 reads TGTGCCAGTAGCGAGGACAGGGGCTATGAGCAGTTCTTC. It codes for CASSEDRGYEQFF. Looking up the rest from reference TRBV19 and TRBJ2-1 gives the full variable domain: DGGITQSPKYLFRKEGQNVTLSCEQNLNHDAMYWYRQDPGQGLRLIYYSQIVNDFQKGDIAEGYSVSREKKESFPLTVTSAQKNPTAFYLCASSEDRGYEQFFGPGTRLTVL.

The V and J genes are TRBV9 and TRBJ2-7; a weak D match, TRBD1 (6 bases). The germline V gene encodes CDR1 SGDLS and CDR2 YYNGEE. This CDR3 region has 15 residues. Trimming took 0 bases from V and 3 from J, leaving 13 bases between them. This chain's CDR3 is CASSVGTVGSYEQYF. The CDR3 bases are TGTGCCAGCAGCGTAGGGACAGTCGGCAGCTACGAGCAGTACTTC.

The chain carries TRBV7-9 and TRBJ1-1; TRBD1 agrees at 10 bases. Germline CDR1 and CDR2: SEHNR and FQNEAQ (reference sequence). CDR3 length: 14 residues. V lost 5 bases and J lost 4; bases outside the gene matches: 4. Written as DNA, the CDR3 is TGTGCCAGCAGCCCGGACAGGGGGGGCACTGAAGCTTTCTTT. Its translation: CASSPDRGGTEAFF.

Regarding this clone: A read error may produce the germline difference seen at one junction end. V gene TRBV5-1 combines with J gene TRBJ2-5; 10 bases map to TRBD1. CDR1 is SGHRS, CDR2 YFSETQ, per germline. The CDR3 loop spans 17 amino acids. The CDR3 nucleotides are TGCGCCAGCACCTTGGGAAGGGGACAGGGGATTAGAGAGACCCAGTACTTC. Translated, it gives CASTLGRGQGIRETQYF. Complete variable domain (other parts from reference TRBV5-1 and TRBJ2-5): KAGVTQTPRYLIKTRGQQVTLSCSPISGHRSVSWYQQTPGQGLQFLFEYFSETQRNKGNFPGRFSGRQFSNSRSEMNVSTLELGDSALYLCASTLGRGQGIRETQYFGPGTRLLVL.

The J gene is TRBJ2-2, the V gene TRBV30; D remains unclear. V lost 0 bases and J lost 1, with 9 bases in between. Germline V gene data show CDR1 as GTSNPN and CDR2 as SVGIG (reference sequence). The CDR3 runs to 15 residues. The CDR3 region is CAWSVLGRNTGELFF. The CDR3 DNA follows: TGTGCCTGGAGTGTACTCGGTAGGAACACCGGGGAGCTGTTTTTT.

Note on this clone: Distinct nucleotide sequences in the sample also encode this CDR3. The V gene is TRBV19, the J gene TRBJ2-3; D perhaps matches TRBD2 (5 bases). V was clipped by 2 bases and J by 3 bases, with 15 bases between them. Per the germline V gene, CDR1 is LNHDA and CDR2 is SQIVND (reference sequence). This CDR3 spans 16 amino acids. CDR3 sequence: CASSISGSWWTDTQYF. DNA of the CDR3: TGTGCCAGTAGTATATCGGGAAGTTGGTGGACAGATACGCAGTATTTT.

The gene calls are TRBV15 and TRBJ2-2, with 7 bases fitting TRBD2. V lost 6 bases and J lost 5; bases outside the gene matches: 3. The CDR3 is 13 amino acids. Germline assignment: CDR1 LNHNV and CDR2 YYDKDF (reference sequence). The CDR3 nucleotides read TGTGCCACCAGTGCGGGAGTAACCGGGGAGCTGTTTTTT. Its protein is CATSAGVTGELFF.

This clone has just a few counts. DNA for the CDR3: TGCGCCAGCAGCCAAGGGCACCACACCGGGGAGCTGTTTTTT. Translation gives CASSQGHHTGELFF. The rearrangement links TRBV4-1 to TRBJ2-2, with D unclear. Trimming cost V 1 base and J 3 bases, with 6 bases left between them. Per the germline V gene, CDR1 is MGHRA and CDR2 is YSYEKL. CDR3 length: 14 amino acids.

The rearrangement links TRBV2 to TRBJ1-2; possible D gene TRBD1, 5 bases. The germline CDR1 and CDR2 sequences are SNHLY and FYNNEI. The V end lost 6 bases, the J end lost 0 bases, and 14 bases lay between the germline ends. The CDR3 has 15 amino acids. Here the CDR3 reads CASRGRDRTNYGYTF. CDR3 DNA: TGTGCCAGCAGAGGGAGGGACCGAACTAACTATGGCTACACCTTC.

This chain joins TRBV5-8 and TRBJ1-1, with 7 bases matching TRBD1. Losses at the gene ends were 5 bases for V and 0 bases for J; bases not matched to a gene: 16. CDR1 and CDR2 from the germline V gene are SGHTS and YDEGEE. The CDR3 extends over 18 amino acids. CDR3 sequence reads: CASSPVRYRGDLNTEAFF. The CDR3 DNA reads TGTGCCAGCAGTCCAGTCCGATACAGGGGCGATTTGAACACTGAAGCTTTCTTT.

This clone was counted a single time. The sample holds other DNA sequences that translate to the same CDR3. As DNA, the CDR3 is TGTGCCAGCAGCTTAGGTCAGGGTCGCAATCAGCCCCAGCATTTT. It encodes CASSLGQGRNQPQHF. The chain links TRBV7-2 to TRBJ1-5; TRBD1 is a possible D gene (5 bases). The CDR3 covers 15 residues. Trimming left V 1 base short and J 2 bases short, with 9 bases between. Germline loops: CDR1 SGHTA, CDR2 FQGNSA.

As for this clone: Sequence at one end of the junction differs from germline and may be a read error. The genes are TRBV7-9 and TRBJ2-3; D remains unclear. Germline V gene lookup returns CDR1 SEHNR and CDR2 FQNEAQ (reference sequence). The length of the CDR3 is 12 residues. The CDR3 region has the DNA TGTTCCAGCAGCTATCAGACAGATACGCAGTATTTT. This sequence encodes CSSSYQTDTQYF.

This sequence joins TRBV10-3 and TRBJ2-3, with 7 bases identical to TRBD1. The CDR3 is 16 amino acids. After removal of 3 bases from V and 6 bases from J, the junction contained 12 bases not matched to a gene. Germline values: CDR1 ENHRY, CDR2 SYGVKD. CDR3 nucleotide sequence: TGTGCCATCAGTGAAGGGTCAGGGGGTTTTCGTGATACGCAGTATTTT. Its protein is CAISEGSGGFRDTQYF.

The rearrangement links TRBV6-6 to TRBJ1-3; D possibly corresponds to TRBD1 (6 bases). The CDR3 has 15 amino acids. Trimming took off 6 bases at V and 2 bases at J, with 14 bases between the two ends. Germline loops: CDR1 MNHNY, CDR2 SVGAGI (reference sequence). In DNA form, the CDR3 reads TGTGCCAGCAGCGAGCCGGGACACCCTGGAAACACCATATATTTT. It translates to CASSEPGHPGNTIYF.

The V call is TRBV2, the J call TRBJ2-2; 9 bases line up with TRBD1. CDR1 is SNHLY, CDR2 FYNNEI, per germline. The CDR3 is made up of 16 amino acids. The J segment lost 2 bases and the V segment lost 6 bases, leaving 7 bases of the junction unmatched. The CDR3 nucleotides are TGTGCCAGCAGCCGGACAGGGGCTATCAACACCGGGGAGCTGTTTTTT. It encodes CASSRTGAINTGELFF.

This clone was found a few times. CDR3 nucleotide sequence: TGCGCCAGCAGCCAGGCAGGGACAGGGGATACCGAAAAACTGTTTTTT. It is translated as CASSQAGTGDTEKLFF. The chain carries TRBV5-1 and TRBJ1-4; TRBD1 matches at 10 bases. V shed 4 bases, J shed 8 bases, and the junction held 11 bases outside the gene matches. Germline values: CDR1 SGHRS, CDR2 YFSETQ. This CDR3 region has 16 residues.

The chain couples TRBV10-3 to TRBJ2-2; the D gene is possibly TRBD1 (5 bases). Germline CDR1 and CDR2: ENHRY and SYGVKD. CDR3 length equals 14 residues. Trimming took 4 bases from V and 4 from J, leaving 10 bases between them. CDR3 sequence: CAISGSQGTGELFF. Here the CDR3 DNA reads TGTGCCATCAGTGGATCCCAGGGCACCGGGGAGCTGTTTTTT.

CDR3: CAWSPGNQPQHF. CDR3 bases: TGTGCCTGGAGTCCTGGCAATCAGCCCCAGCATTTT. This chain uses TRBV30 with TRBJ1-5; the D is unclear. This CDR3 is built from 12 residues. The V end was cut by 2 bases, the J end by 2 bases, with 4 bases between. Germline V gives CDR1 GTSNPN, CDR2 SVGIG (reference sequence).

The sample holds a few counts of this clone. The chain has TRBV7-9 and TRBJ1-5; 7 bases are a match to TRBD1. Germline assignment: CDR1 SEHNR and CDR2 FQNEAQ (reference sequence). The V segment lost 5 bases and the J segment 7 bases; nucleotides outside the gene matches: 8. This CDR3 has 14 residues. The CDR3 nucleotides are TGTGCCAGCAGCGCCCGGGACAGAGGGCAGCCCCAGCATTTT. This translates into CASSARDRGQPQHF.

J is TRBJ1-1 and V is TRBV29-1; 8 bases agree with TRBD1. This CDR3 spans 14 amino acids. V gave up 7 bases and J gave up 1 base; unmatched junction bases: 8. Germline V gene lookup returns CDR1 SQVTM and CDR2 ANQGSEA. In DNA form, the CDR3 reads TGCAGCGCCTGGACAGGGTCACCGAACACTGAAGCTTTCTTT. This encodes CSAWTGSPNTEAFF.

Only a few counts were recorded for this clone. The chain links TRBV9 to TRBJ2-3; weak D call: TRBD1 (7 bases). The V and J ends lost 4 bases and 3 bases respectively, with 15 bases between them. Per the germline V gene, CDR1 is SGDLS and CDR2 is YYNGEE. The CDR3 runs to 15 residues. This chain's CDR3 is CASSPAEGATDTQYF. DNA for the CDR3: TGTGCCAGCAGCCCCGCGGAGGGGGCGACAGATACGCAGTATTTT.

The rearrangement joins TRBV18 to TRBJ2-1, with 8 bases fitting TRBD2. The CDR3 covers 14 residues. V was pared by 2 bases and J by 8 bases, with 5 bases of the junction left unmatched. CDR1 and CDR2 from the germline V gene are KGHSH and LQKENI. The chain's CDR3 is CASSPAGTRHEQFF. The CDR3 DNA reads TGTGCCAGCTCACCAGCCGGGACTAGACATGAGCAGTTCTTC.

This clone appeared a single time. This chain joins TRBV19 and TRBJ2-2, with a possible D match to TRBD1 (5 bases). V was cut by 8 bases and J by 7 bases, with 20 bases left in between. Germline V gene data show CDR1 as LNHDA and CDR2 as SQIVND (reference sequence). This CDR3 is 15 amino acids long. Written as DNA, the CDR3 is TGTGCCAGTCTAGGGTTCAGGGTGAATCACGGGGAGCTGTTTTTT. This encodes CASLGFRVNHGELFF.

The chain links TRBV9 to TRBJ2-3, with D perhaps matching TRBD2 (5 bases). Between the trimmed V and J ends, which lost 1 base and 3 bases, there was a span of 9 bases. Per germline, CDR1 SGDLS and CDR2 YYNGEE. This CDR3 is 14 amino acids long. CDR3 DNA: TGTGCCAGCAGCGTAAACAGACTAACAGATACGCAGTATTTT. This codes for CASSVNRLTDTQYF.

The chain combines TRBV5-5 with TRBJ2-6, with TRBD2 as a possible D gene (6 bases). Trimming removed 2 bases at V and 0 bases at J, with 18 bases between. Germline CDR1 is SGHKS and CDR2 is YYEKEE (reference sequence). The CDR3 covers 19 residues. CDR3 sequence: CASSFRLWGGNSGANVLTF. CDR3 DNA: TGTGCCAGCAGCTTTAGATTGTGGGGAGGCAACTCTGGGGCCAACGTCCTGACTTTC.

CDR3 region: CAWSVQGGYGYTF. The DNA of the CDR3 is TGTGCCTGGAGTGTACAGGGCGGATATGGCTACACCTTC. The chain uses TRBV30 and TRBJ1-2, with D possibly TRBD1 on 6 matching bases. Trimming removed 0 bases at V and 5 bases at J, with 10 bases between. The length of the CDR3 is 13 residues. Germline CDR1 is GTSNPN and CDR2 is SVGIG (reference sequence). The full variable domain, completed using reference TRBV30 and TRBJ1-2, is SQTIHQWPATLVQPVGSPLSLECTVEGTSNPNLYWYRQAAGRGLQLLFYSVGIGQISSEVPQNLSASRPQDRQFILSSKKLLLSDSGFYLCAWSVQGGYGYTFGSGTRLTVV.

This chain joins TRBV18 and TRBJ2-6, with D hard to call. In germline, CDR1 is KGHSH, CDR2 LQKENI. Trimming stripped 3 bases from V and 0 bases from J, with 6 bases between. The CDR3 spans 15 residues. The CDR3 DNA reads TGTGCCAGCTCACCTCAACACTCTGGGGCCAACGTCCTGACTTTC. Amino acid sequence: CASSPQHSGANVLTF.

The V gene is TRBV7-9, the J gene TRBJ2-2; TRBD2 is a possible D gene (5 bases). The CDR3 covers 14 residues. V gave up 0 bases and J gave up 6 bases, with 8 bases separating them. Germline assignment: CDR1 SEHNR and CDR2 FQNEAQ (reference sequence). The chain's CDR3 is CASSLASGAGELFF. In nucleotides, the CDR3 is TGTGCCAGCAGCTTAGCGTCCGGGGCCGGGGAGCTGTTTTTT.